This T cell receptor beta chain is drawn from a study of regulatory T cells in long-lasting Graves disease. Study-level results: Persistent disease was associated with favored TRBV28 usage and with favored use of TRBJ1-2 and TRBJ2-5.

For TCR beta, libraries came from iRepertoire HTBI primers and Arm-PCR of CDR3 regions. Each CDR3 protein is one row after TCRdb ran MiXCR on the multiplex PCR reads. This sample has 560,000 or so distinct CDR3 sequences, with around 16% found just once. Trimming removed 7 bases from V and 0 bases from J, with 22 bases in between. CDR3 length: 18 residues. Specified time point: newly diagnosed GD, antithyroid drugs for less than 3 months. Extracted RNA from PBMCs served as the source of the TCR library. As regards this clonotype: The target antigen is unknown.

This same sample was also part of a study on T cells in Graves' hyperthyroidism and ophthalmopathy. That source reports: Researchers ran a first-round RT-PCR on the TCR CDR3 using the HTBI primer set.

The origin of this receptor is a man younger than 30 with Graves disease. The source was peripheral blood mononuclear cells (PBMCs), collected at new diagnosis, from a patient treated with antithyroid drugs. This chain uses TRBV12-3 or TRBV12-4 with TRBJ1-5; maybe TRBD1 (5 bases). In DNA, the CDR3 is TGTGCCAGCACCACACTACCTACAGGTCCCTATAGCAATCAGCCCCAGCATTTT. It specifies CASTTLPTGPYSNQPQHF.